The sample holds a few counts of the clone carrying this T cell receptor (beta chain). Its antigen is still unknown. The data belong to a study of response to subunit inactivated influenza vaccine. Findings and limits, study-wide: The authors suggested that every seasonal influenza vaccination recruits few new T cells.

TCRdb reanalysed the RT-PCR reads using MiXCR and keeps one entry per CDR3 protein. The sample carries 550,000 to 800,000 distinct CDR3 sequences, less than 20% recorded once. In germline, CDR1 is DFQATT, CDR2 SNEGSKA (reference sequence). The germline V and J ends were trimmed by 6 bases and 0 bases, with 15 bases remaining between them. The CDR3 runs 15 residues. This rearrangement joins TRBV20-1 to TRBJ2-4; TRBD1 might be the D (5 bases). The clonotype was recovered from a man aged 50-60 years who received an inactivated influenza vaccine. Sequences were derived from PBMCs from blood, sampled roughly 12 days after vaccination. CDR3 sequence reads: CSAPGQGLAKNIQYF. CDR3 DNA sequence: TGCAGTGCCCCTGGACAAGGCTTAGCCAAAAACATTCAGTACTTC.